Listed below are T cell receptor beta chains from one sample, sequenced in a study of T-cell memory formation after mild COVID-19. TCRdb reprocessed the 5' RACE reads with MiXCR, giving one entry per CDR3 protein. The table includes approximately 150,000 distinct CDR3 sequences, under 15% detected once. Sequenced sample: PBMCs or a T cell subset sorted from them (not recorded which). The receptors stem from a man aged 18 to 30 who had mild COVID-19 (a few samples of this study predate the infection). Cell type and time point are not known. Both conserved end residues are trimmed from each CDR3. Fields, in order: CDR3 protein, clone size, J gene, V gene. A row's size may be missing; if present it is once, few, many or a size class.

ASSLGQQDGELF	.	TRBJ2-2	TRBV5-1
ASRRTVFNTEAF	few	TRBJ1-1	TRBV28
ASSFADRGSGYT	many	TRBJ1-2	TRBV7-9
ASSLDLQGRAEAF	.	TRBJ1-1	TRBV5-1
ASSFEGSAGELF	.	TRBJ2-2	TRBV12-3/TRBV12-4
ATSDGGLNEQF	.	TRBJ2-1	TRBV24-1
ASSQHRAEAF	many	TRBJ1-1	TRBV7-2
ASSQSSSNQPQH	.	TRBJ1-5	TRBV3-1
ASSEEQGGGSTEAF	few	TRBJ1-1	TRBV10-2
ASSLGGHFGTDTQY	few	TRBJ2-3	TRBV5-1
ASSQETPDTQY	few	TRBJ2-3	TRBV4-1
ASSPLGGWGYT	.	TRBJ1-2	TRBV7-3
ASSPGRGGGIYNEQF	many	TRBJ2-1	TRBV7-2
ASSLGPETDTQY	few	TRBJ2-3	TRBV7-3
ASSGQGSTPY	.	TRBJ2-5	TRBV9
ASSLKGVTDTQY	few	TRBJ2-3	TRBV12-3/TRBV12-4
ASAGGVGTDTQY	.	TRBJ2-3	TRBV7-3
ASSLVVGASTDTQY	.	TRBJ2-3	TRBV7-2
ASSTNRGPEETQY	medium-sized	TRBJ2-5	TRBV7-2
ASNRVGENTEAF	many	TRBJ1-1	TRBV25-1
SVLAAYGYT	.	TRBJ1-2	TRBV29-1
SARGVLAKNIQY	few	TRBJ2-4	TRBV20-1
ASSSRVDYGYT	.	TRBJ1-2	TRBV6-2/TRBV6-3
ASSGQSSPLH	.	TRBJ1-6	TRBV25-1
SARRKDYSNQPQH	few	TRBJ1-5	TRBV20-1
SAVPRRGGETQY	.	TRBJ2-5	TRBV20-1
SHGTGGSDTQY	few	TRBJ2-3	TRBV29-1
ASSPQSSGGSDTQY	.	TRBJ2-3	TRBV9
ASSSWSNQPQH	few	TRBJ1-5	TRBV19
ASSPSRRNAQETQY	few	TRBJ2-5	TRBV25-1
ASSVSGMNTEAF	many	TRBJ1-1	TRBV9
ASSFKAGPYEQY	few	TRBJ2-7	TRBV27
ATSRVTGLNGYT	few	TRBJ1-2	TRBV15
ASSLSGGTISYGYT	.	TRBJ1-2	TRBV7-9
ASSRPGHTEAF	many	TRBJ1-1	TRBV7-9
ASSSRDATYEQY	.	TRBJ2-7	TRBV5-1
ASTPTSGNEQF	.	TRBJ2-1	TRBV12-3/TRBV12-4
ASSLGRHQNTEAF	.	TRBJ1-1	TRBV7-2
ASSNPTGGLNIQY	many	TRBJ2-4	TRBV7-2
ASSFSTSSYNEQF	.	TRBJ2-1	TRBV7-2
ATSHTGELF	few	TRBJ2-2	TRBV10-1
ANPGEGDTEAF	few	TRBJ1-1	TRBV2
ASSFEPRDYGYT	.	TRBJ1-2	TRBV7-9
ASRVSGRYEQY	many	TRBJ2-7	TRBV12-3/TRBV12-4
ASSQVGGTHEQY	.	TRBJ2-7	TRBV4-2
ASSTYGGQGIGAF	.	TRBJ1-1	TRBV6-2/TRBV6-3